These T cell receptor beta chains were read from a single sample in a study of cytomegalovirus exposure and HLA in healthy donors. The protocol was immunoSEQ multiplex PCR, while the TCRdb copy is restricted to in-frame clones and leaves out a portion. The repertoire consists of 110,000 to 150,000 clones, with over 70% occurring once and the leading ten covering around 7%. The specimen sequenced was PBMCs. Receptors originate from a man aged 25 to 40 in good health and CMV-seronegative. Each CDR3 is given with its conserved first and last residue. D genes are given only for firm matches. Clone size appears in some rows only: once, few, many, or a class for an expanded clone.

TRBJ2-3	TRBV6-5	NA	NA	TGTGCCAGCAGACAACATGCAGATACGCAGTATTTT	CASRQHADTQYF
TRBJ2-1	TRBV27	TRBD2	NA	TGTGCCAGCAGTCCCCGACTAGCGGGGGCGAATGAGCAGTTCTTC	CASSPRLAGANEQFF
TRBJ2-2	TRBV6-4	NA	once	TGTGCCAGCAGTGACTCGGGGAACAGGGACACCGGGGAGCTGTTTTTT	CASSDSGNRDTGELFF
TRBJ2-7	TRBV5-8	TRBD1	NA	TGTGCCAGCAGCGTTGGACAGGGATCCAGGGTGTACGAGCAGTACTTC	CASSVGQGSRVYEQYF
TRBJ2-2	TRBV5-1	TRBD2	NA	TGCGCCAGCAGCCCGGGACTAGCGGGAGTCCAGAACACCGGGGAGCTGTTTTTT	CASSPGLAGVQNTGELFF
TRBJ2-7	TRBV4-2	NA	NA	TGTGCCAGCAGCCAAGATGCAGGGATGGACGAGCAGTACTTC	CASSQDAGMDEQYF
TRBJ2-7	TRBV28	TRBD1	NA	TGTGCCAGCAGTTTGGTAGGGGGCCCATCCTACGAGCAGTACTTC	CASSLVGGPSYEQYF
TRBJ2-7	TRBV9	TRBD1	NA	TGTGCCAGCAGCGTAGGGACAGGAGGAGACTACGAGCAGTACTTC	CASSVGTGGDYEQYF
TRBJ2-7	TRBV10-3	TRBD1	NA	TGTGCCATCACTACAGGGGACTCCTACGAGCAGTACTTC	CAITTGDSYEQYF
TRBJ2-7	TRBV28	NA	NA	TGTGCCAGCAGTCCCGCATCGTTCGGGGTCTACGAGCAGTACTTC	CASSPASFGVYEQYF
TRBJ2-7	TRBV7-6	NA	once	TGTGCCAGCAGCATTTCCCGCACATCCGAGCAGTACTTC	CASSISRTSEQYF
TRBJ1-6	TRBV18	NA	NA	TGTGCCAGCTCACCGAGCGGGACGCAGGATTCACCCCTCCACTTT	CASSPSGTQDSPLHF
TRBJ2-7	TRBV2	NA	NA	TGTGCCAACTCGCTGGGCAGGCCCTCGATAAACGAGCAGTACTTC	CANSLGRPSINEQYF
TRBJ1-6	TRBV6-5	NA	NA	TGTGCCAGCAGCCGGGGGAATTCACCCCTCCACTTT	CASSRGNSPLHF
TRBJ1-2	TRBV6-5	NA	NA	TGTGCCAGCAGGTACGGGGCGGAAAGTGTTCGAGGCTACACCTTC	CASRYGAESVRGYTF
TRBJ2-3	TRBV27	NA	NA	TGTGCCAGCAGTTTGGTCCTCTCCCAGGATACGCAGTATTTT	CASSLVLSQDTQYF
TRBJ2-5	TRBV7-9	NA	NA	TGTGCCAGCAGCTTAGCCCTCGGGGAGACCCAGTACTTC	CASSLALGETQYF
TRBJ1-2	TRBV7-9	NA	NA	TGTGCCAGCAGCTTAGCAGGAACCAGCGGTGGCTACACCTTC	CASSLAGTSGGYTF
TRBJ1-2	TRBV6-1	NA	NA	TGTGCCAGCTCGAAGCTGTACCTCGGCTACACCTTC	CASSKLYLGYTF
TRBJ2-5	TRBV5-1	NA	few	TGCGCCAGCAGCTTGGGTTCGGAGACCCAGTACTTC	CASSLGSETQYF
TRBJ1-5	TRBV10-1	NA	NA	TGCGCCAGCAGTGAGAGGGGGGGCGGTTATCAGCCCCAGCATTTT	CASSERGGGYQPQHF
TRBJ2-3	TRBV6-5	NA	NA	TGTGCCAGCAGTTACTCCCGAGACCCCGGGGATACGCAGTATTTT	CASSYSRDPGDTQYF
TRBJ2-7	TRBV29-1	TRBD1	few	TGCAGCGTCCTAGGGACAGGGGAAGTCTCCTACGAGCAGTACTTC	CSVLGTGEVSYEQYF
TRBJ1-2	TRBV7-3	NA	NA	TGTGCCAGCAGCCTCCATGAGGGCCTAAGGGGCTACACCTTC	CASSLHEGLRGYTF
TRBJ2-7	TRBV2	TRBD1	once	TGTGCCAGCAGCAGAGACAGGGGTGGCGAGCAGTACTTC	CASSRDRGGEQYF
TRBJ1-3	TRBV27	TRBD1	few	TGTGCCAGCGGGAAAACAGGGGCCACCATATATTTT	CASGKTGATIYF
TRBJ2-2	TRBV7-9	TRBD2	NA	TGTGCCACCCCGGTCCCGGGACTAACGAACACCGGGGAGCTGTTTTTT	CATPVPGLTNTGELFF
TRBJ2-5	TRBV2	NA	NA	TGTGCCAGCAGTGAAAGATCGGGGCGGGGTTGGGGACGGGAGACCCAGTACTTC	CASSERSGRGWGRETQYF
TRBJ2-2	TRBV27	NA	NA	TGTGCCAGCGGAGGCATGGCGGTGTACACCGGGGAGCTGTTTTTT	CASGGMAVYTGELFF
TRBJ1-2	TRBV5-1	NA	NA	TGCGCCAGCAGCTTGGCGGCGGGGGCAGACTATGGCTACACCTTC	CASSLAAGADYGYTF
TRBJ2-2	TRBV5-1	TRBD2	NA	TGCGCCAGCAGGACTACTAGCGGTCAGAACACCGGGGAGCTGTTTTTT	CASRTTSGQNTGELFF
TRBJ2-5	TRBV10-3	TRBD1	few	TGTGCCATCACTTCGGGACAGGGCGGGGAGACCCAGTACTTC	CAITSGQGGETQYF
TRBJ2-3	TRBV6-4	NA	NA	TGTGCCAGCAGTGACGTGCGCGGGATCACAGATACGCAGTATTTT	CASSDVRGITDTQYF
TRBJ2-5	TRBV7-8	NA	few	TGTGCCAGCAGCTTAGGGCAGGGAGAGACCCAGTACTTC	CASSLGQGETQYF
TRBJ1-1	TRBV6-5	NA	NA	TGTGCCAGCAGGTACATAGGGGCAATACAGGGTTCTGAAGCTTTCTTT	CASRYIGAIQGSEAFF
TRBJ2-5	TRBV5-5	TRBD1	NA	TGTGCCAGCACCCCGACAGGGCGGTACCAAGAGACCCAGTACTTC	CASTPTGRYQETQYF
TRBJ2-7	TRBV29-1	NA	NA	TGCAGCGTTGCTAGGAGGACAGACTACGAGCAGTACTTC	CSVARRTDYEQYF
TRBJ2-2	TRBV9	NA	NA	TGTGCCAGCAGCGTAGTCCTCGGACAGACCGGGGAGCTGTTTTTT	CASSVVLGQTGELFF
TRBJ2-5	TRBV27	TRBD2	NA	TGTGCCAGCAGTGCTGCGGGGCAGCGGGGGGGCGGTGAGACCCAGTACTTC	CASSAAGQRGGGETQYF
TRBJ2-7	TRBV7-2	NA	NA	TGTGCCAGCACCCCAGCGTTGTCTGGCTACGAGCAGTACTTC	CASTPALSGYEQYF
TRBJ2-3	TRBV30	NA	NA	TGTGCCTGGAGTGTACTGATTGGGGCCGATAGCACAGATACGCAGTATTTT	CAWSVLIGADSTDTQYF
TRBJ1-3	TRBV18	TRBD1	NA	TGTGCCAGCTCATCCGGGACAGGGAGAGGAAACACCATATATTTT	CASSSGTGRGNTIYF
TRBJ2-7	TRBV30	TRBD2	many	TGTGCCTGGGGGGACTTTAGGAGCGGGAGGGCCGCCTACGAGCAGTACTTC	CAWGDFRSGRAAYEQYF
TRBJ2-7	TRBV29-1	TRBD1	NA	TGCAGCGTTGTGAGGGGGCCCTACGAGCAGTACTTC	CSVVRGPYEQYF
TRBJ2-7	TRBV19	NA	NA	TGTGCCAGTAGTATTGGAGCGGGCGACTACGAGCAGTACTTC	CASSIGAGDYEQYF